This TCR beta chain is drawn from a study of blood T cells in healthy people across ages. A second PCR, run for roughly 6 to 11 cycles, used a sample-barcoded 5' primer plus a J-beta primer mix. Each cDNA molecule was tagged by a template-switch adaptor with 12 random nucleotides. CDR3-containing paired-end reads numbered at least 2.5 million in each sample. TCRdb itself ran the 5' RACE reads through MiXCR, one entry per CDR3 protein. Of roughly 800,000 distinct CDR3 sequences listed, under 40% are singletons. V was shortened by 8 bases and J by 3 bases, with 17 bases between the two germline ends. The germline CDR1 and CDR2 sequences are GTSNPN and SVGIG (reference sequence). CDR3 size: 13 residues. This clonotype has more than one count but fewer than ten. What it recognizes is unknown. Study outcomes and limitations: Per million T cells, the diversity of TCR beta decreased roughly linearly as age advanced.

In each sample, at least 7 million PBMCs were isolated. The V gene is TRBV30, the J gene TRBJ2-7, with a possible D match to TRBD2 (6 bases). The sample taken for sequencing was blood. This TCR came from a man between 18 and 35 years old in good health. The CDR3 nucleotides read TGTGCCCGCGACGCGGGGTCGGTCTACGAGCAGTACTTC. It is translated as CARDAGSVYEQYF.